This T cell receptor beta chain was identified during a study of shared clonotypes between healthy human individuals. Sequenced by immunoSEQ multiplex PCR; TCRdb stores in-frame clones only, minus some. Counted here are around 500,000 clones, roughly 85% occurring once; the ten biggest clones make up 9.5% to 15%. Germline loops: CDR1 SGHRS, CDR2 YFSETQ. The V and J ends lost 0 bases and 2 bases, in that order; junction bases with no gene match: 4. The CDR3 is 15 amino acids. Input material: PBMCs. The source is a woman aged 40 to 50 in good health. Some clones in this sample may be carry-over from other donors' samples. J is TRBJ2-7 and V is TRBV5-1; 8 nucleotides agree with TRBD1. The CDR3 here is CASSLDRGITYEQYF. CDR3 bases: TGCGCCAGCAGCTTGGACAGGGGGATCACCTACGAGCAGTACTTC.